The clone carrying this T cell receptor beta chain was counted a single time. Antigen: not known. With 8 bases clipped from V and 1 base from J, the junction kept 15 bases outside the gene matches. The CDR3 runs to 17 residues. The germline gives CDR1 SEHNR, CDR2 FQNEAQ (reference sequence). The source of the sample is a study of OX40 agonist ivuxolimab in advanced cancers. Study-wide background: Ivuxolimab, which is an agonistic anti-OX40 (CD134) antibody, was administered to the patients. Of the patients, three showed partial responses, one with hepatocellular carcinoma and two with cutaneous melanoma.

Patients with a history of autoimmune disease or on systemic immunosuppression were excluded. Profiled with immunoSEQ multiplex PCR; TCRdb holds only in-frame clones, not every one. The sample lists under 95,000 clones; about 84% were seen once. General study results and limits: Near-lowest levels of clonal expansion characterized partial responders at 0.1-3.0 mg/kg.

The origin of this receptor is an adult with an advanced solid tumor such as melanoma, head and neck, liver or kidney cancer. The chain couples TRBV7-9 to TRBJ2-7; TRBD1 aligns across 9 bases. Material: CD4+ or CD8+ T cells sorted from blood, obtained in a trial of the OX40 agonist ivuxolimab. CDR3 amino acids: CASVPTGGAFESYEQYF. DNA of the CDR3: TGTGCCAGCGTTCCAACAGGGGGCGCATTCGAATCCTACGAGCAGTACTTC.